The 14 T cell receptor beta chains presented below share a single source sample, sequenced in a study of OX40 agonist ivuxolimab in advanced cancers. The receptor library was made with the immunoSEQ multiplex PCR assay. This is the immuneACCESS table as TCRdb keeps it, with only in-frame sequences that have V and J called. A part of the clones is gone; compared with another copy, unresolved V genes explain less than half, and the rest is unexplained. The sample includes about 65,000 clones, with roughly nine tenths observed a single time. More than 0.85% of the sample is taken by the ten largest. The input for sequencing was CD4+ or CD8+ T cells sorted from blood, taken in a trial of the OX40 agonist ivuxolimab. The receptor source for this set is an adult with an advanced solid tumor such as melanoma, head and neck, liver or kidney cancer.

In DNA form, the CDR3 reads TGCGCCAGCAGCGTGAGGGACACAAGCTCCTACGAGCAGTACTTC. It translates to CASSVRDTSSYEQYF. V and J are TRBV5-1 and TRBJ2-7, with D possibly matching TRBD1 (6 bases). This CDR3 has 15 residues. The germline V gene has CDR1 SGHRS and CDR2 YFSETQ. The V end lost 4 bases, the J end lost 0 bases, and 14 bases lay between the germline ends.

This chain joins TRBV5-5 and TRBJ2-7; D is unresolved. This CDR3 has 14 residues. In germline, CDR1 is SGHKS, CDR2 YYEKEE (reference sequence). V dropped 5 bases and J dropped 5 bases, with 17 bases sitting between them. The CDR3 DNA is TGTGCCAGCAGTCCTCCTGGGTCTTCGGACGAGCAGTACTTC. Translating gives CASSPPGSSDEQYF. Using reference TRBV5-5 and TRBJ2-7 for the parts outside the CDR3, the full variable domain is DAGVTQSPTHLIKTRGQQVTLRCSPISGHKSVSWYQQVLGQGPQFIFQYYEKEERGRGNFPDRFSARQFPNYSSELNVNALLLGDSALYLCASSPPGSSDEQYFGPGTRLTVT.

CDR3 in DNA: TGTGCCATCAGTGAGTTGGCCGGCTCAAATGAAAAACTGTTTTTT. As protein: CAISELAGSNEKLFF. The chain recombines TRBV10-3 with TRBJ1-4; D unclear. In germline, CDR1 is ENHRY, CDR2 SYGVKD. This CDR3 has 15 residues. V gave up 1 base and J gave up 5 bases, with 11 bases separating them.

V and J are TRBV9 and TRBJ2-5; TRBD2 matches at 12 bases. CDR1 and CDR2 (germline): SGDLS, YYNGEE. V shed 0 bases and J 5 bases; nucleotides not matched to a gene: 8. The CDR3 has 17 residues. CDR3 DNA: TGTGCCAGCAGCGTAGTCCCGACTAGCGGGGGTACGGAGACCCAGTACTTC. It is translated as CASSVVPTSGGTETQYF.

This clone was detected a few times. The chain joins TRBV19 to TRBJ1-1, with 7 bases aligning to TRBD1. This CDR3 region has 14 residues. Germline values: CDR1 LNHDA, CDR2 SQIVND (reference sequence). V was clipped by 6 bases and J by 5 bases; unmatched bases: 9. In nucleotides, the CDR3 is TGTGCCAGTAGGCTCAAGGGGGCCGAGACTGAAGCTTTCTTT. Translation gives CASRLKGAETEAFF. Combining the CDR3 with reference TRBV19 and TRBJ1-1 gives the whole variable domain DGGITQSPKYLFRKEGQNVTLSCEQNLNHDAMYWYRQDPGQGLRLIYYSQIVNDFQKGDIAEGYSVSREKKESFPLTVTSAQKNPTAFYLCASRLKGAETEAFFGQGTRLTVV.

The V call is TRBV6-5, the J call TRBJ2-1, with TRBD2 identical over 9 bases. The CDR3 loop spans 13 amino acids. Germline V CDR1 and CDR2: MNHEY, SVGAGI. The V segment lost 7 bases and the J segment 7 bases; nucleotides outside the gene matches: 5. CDR3 loop: CASTAGGRNEQFF. The CDR3 coding sequence is TGTGCCAGCACGGCGGGGGGGCGTAATGAGCAGTTCTTC.

Only one count was recorded for this clone. The chain recombines TRBV5-5 with TRBJ2-7; the D call may be TRBD1 or TRBD2 (6 bases each). This CDR3 region has 15 residues. The V end was cut by 0 bases, the J end by 3 bases, with 13 bases between. CDR1 and CDR2 from the germline V gene are SGHKS and YYEKEE (reference sequence). The CDR3 nucleotides are TGTGCCAGCAGCTTGGGTTGGGGGGCGGACTACGAGCAGTACTTC. Protein: CASSLGWGADYEQYF.

This chain uses TRBV5-4 with TRBJ2-5, with 10 bases aligning to TRBD2. The ends lost 4 bases at V and 1 base at J; junction bases unmatched: 7. This CDR3 spans 16 amino acids. Per germline, CDR1 SGHNT and CDR2 YYREEE (reference sequence). Here the CDR3 DNA reads TGTGCCAGCAGCCGCCGGGCTAGCGGGGGCCAAGAGACCCAGTACTTC. It yields the protein CASSRRASGGQETQYF.

This chain connects TRBV5-1 to TRBJ2-2, with D perhaps assigned TRBD1 or TRBD2 (5 bases each). The CDR3 is 14 amino acids. Germline values: CDR1 SGHRS, CDR2 YFSETQ. V was pared by 3 bases and J by 5 bases, with 11 bases between. In DNA, the CDR3 is TGCGCCAGCAGCTCGGGGCAGAGAACCGGGGAGCTGTTTTTT. Amino acid sequence: CASSSGQRTGELFF.

The V and J genes are TRBV14 and TRBJ2-3; D remains ambiguous. The V gene's germline CDR1 is SGHDN and CDR2 FVKESK. The CDR3 consists of 17 residues. Trimming left V 1 base short and J 6 bases short, with 20 bases between. The CDR3 protein is CASSQGHTEDGRDTQYF. CDR3 nucleotide sequence: TGTGCCAGCAGCCAAGGACATACAGAGGACGGGCGGGATACGCAGTATTTT.

This chain joins TRBV4-2 and TRBJ2-3, with D perhaps assigned TRBD1 or TRBD2 (5 bases each). Trimming took 0 bases from V and 5 from J, leaving 21 bases between them. The CDR3 has 18 residues. The germline gives CDR1 LGHNA, CDR2 YNFKEQ. This chain's CDR3 is CASSQERGSPLTVDTQYF. The CDR3 DNA reads as TGTGCCAGCAGCCAAGAGAGGGGCAGTCCCCTAACGGTAGATACGCAGTATTTT.

The J gene is TRBJ2-2, the V gene TRBV7-8, with 8 bases fitting TRBD1. V dropped 5 bases and J dropped 3; count of bases not matched to a gene: 5. The CDR3 spans 15 residues. Germline-derived CDR1 and CDR2 are SGHVS and FQNEAQ. The CDR3 DNA reads TGTGCCAGCAGCCGCTCGACAGGGGACACCGGGGAGCTGTTTTTT. Protein sequence: CASSRSTGDTGELFF. Supplemented by reference TRBV7-8 and TRBJ2-2, the full variable domain reads GAGVSQSPRYKVAKRGQDVALRCDPISGHVSLFWYQQALGQGPEFLTYFQNEAQLDKSGLPSDRFFAERPEGSVSTLKIQRTQQEDSAVYLCASSRSTGDTGELFFGEGSRLTVL.

V and J are TRBV10-2 and TRBJ2-7; D perhaps matches TRBD2 (6 bases). The CDR3 runs to 15 residues. Trimming took off 6 bases at V and 2 bases at J, with 17 bases between the two ends. CDR1 is WSHSY, CDR2 SAAADI, per germline. The CDR3 DNA is TGCGCCAGCAGGGAGGGGCCAGGTATAACCTACGAGCAGTACTTC. Its protein is CASREGPGITYEQYF.

This clone was observed once. The rearrangement links TRBV29-1 to TRBJ1-1; maybe TRBD1 (6 bases). Trimming left V 4 bases short and J 5 bases short, with 14 bases between. The CDR3 is made up of 13 amino acids. CDR1 SQVTM and CDR2 ANQGSEA come from the germline V gene. In DNA, the CDR3 is TGCAGCGTTGGCAGGGGCGAGGGGACTGAAGCTTTCTTT. Translating gives CSVGRGEGTEAFF.